This TCR beta chain originates from a study of long-term antiretroviral therapy in people with HIV. Study-level information: Sampling started about a decade before the 2015 immediate-ART recommendation. Study-level results: Pre-ART expanded TRB clones stayed dominant throughout, though often decreasing after ART.

Germline CDR1 reads SQVTM; CDR2 reads ANQGSEA. V trimming: 6 bases; J trimming: 4 bases; junction bases outside the gene matches: 4. The CDR3 runs to 12 residues. Details on this clone: What it binds is not known.

Until DNA extraction, the samples held between 1-10 million cryopreserved PBMC. Run at survey level, the immunoSEQ assay was version v3.0. Clones were sequenced by immunoSEQ multiplex PCR, and TCRdb holds only the in-frame ones, with some missing. The table has about 20,000 clones, 75% to 90% seen once. This material consisted of unsorted PBMCs, taken 1.2 years after starting antiretroviral therapy. This TCR came from a middle-aged woman with HIV. The chain couples TRBV29-1 to TRBJ2-7; 9 nucleotides line up with TRBD1. DNA of the CDR3: TGCAGCGTGGGGACAGGGTTTTACGAGCAGTACTTC. Protein product: CSVGTGFYEQYF.